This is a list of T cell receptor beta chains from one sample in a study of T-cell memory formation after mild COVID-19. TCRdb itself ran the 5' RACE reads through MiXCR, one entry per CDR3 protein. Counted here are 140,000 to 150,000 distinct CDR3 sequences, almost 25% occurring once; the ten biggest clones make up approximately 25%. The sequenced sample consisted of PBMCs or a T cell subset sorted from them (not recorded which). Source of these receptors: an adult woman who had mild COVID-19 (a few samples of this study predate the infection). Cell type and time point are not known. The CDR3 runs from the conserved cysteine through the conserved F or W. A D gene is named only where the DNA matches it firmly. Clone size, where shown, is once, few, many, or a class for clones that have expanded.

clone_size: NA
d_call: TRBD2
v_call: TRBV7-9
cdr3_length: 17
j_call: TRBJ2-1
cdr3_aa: CASSPPRLAGTYNEQFF
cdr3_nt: TGTGCCAGCAGCCCCCCAAGACTAGCGGGGACGTACAATGAGCAGTTCTTC

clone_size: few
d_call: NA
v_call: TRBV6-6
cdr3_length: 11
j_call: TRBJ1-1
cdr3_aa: CASSSGDEAFF
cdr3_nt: TGTGCCAGCAGTTCCGGGGATGAAGCTTTCTTT

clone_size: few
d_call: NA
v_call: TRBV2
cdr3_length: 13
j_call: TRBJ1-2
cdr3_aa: CASSERGWVGYTF
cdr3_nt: TGTGCCAGCAGTGAAAGGGGATGGGTTGGCTACACCTTC

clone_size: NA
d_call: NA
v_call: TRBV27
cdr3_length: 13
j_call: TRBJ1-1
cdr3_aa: CLSQGVGLTEAFF
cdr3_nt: TGTCTGTCACAGGGAGTTGGTTTGACTGAAGCTTTCTTT

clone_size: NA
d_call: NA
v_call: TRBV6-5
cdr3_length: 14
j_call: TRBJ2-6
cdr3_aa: CASSPRDGANVLTF
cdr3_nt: TGTGCCAGCAGCCCCCGGGACGGGGCCAACGTCCTGACTTTC

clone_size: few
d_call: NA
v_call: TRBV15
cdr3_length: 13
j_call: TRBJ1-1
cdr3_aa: CATSETESTEAFF
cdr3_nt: TGTGCCACCAGCGAGACAGAGTCCACTGAAGCTTTCTTT

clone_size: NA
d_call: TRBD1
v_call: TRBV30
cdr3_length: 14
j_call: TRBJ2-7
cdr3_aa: CAWSPSDRLDEQYF
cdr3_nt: TGTGCCTGGAGCCCCTCGGACAGGCTGGACGAGCAGTACTTC

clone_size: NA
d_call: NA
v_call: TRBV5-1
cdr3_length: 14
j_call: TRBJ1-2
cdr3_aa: CASSFEDLNYGYTF
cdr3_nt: TGCGCCAGCAGCTTCGAGGACCTTAACTATGGCTACACCTTC

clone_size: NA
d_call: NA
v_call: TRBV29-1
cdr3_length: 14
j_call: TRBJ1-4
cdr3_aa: CSVDQAGTNEKLFF
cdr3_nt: TGCAGCGTCGACCAGGCCGGAACTAATGAAAAACTGTTTTTT

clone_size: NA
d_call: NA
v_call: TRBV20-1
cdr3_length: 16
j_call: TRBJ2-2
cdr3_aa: CSARDKVEANTGELFF
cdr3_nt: TGCAGTGCTAGAGATAAGGTGGAAGCTAACACCGGGGAGCTGTTTTTT

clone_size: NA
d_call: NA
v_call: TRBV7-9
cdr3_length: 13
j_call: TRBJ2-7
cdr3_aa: CAIGGDLLYEQYF
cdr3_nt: TGTGCCATCGGAGGGGACTTACTCTACGAGCAGTACTTC

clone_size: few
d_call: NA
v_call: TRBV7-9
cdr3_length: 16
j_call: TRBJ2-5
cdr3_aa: CASSLVPDSYQETQYF
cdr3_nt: TGTGCCAGCAGCTTAGTTCCCGACAGCTATCAAGAGACCCAGTACTTC

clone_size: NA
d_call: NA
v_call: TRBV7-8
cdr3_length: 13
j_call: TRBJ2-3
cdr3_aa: CASSFNRADTQYF
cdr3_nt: TGTGCCAGCAGCTTTAACAGGGCAGATACGCAGTATTTT

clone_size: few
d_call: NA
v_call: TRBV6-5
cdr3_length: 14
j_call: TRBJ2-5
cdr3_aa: CASSYSRAGETQYF
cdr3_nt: TGTGCCAGCAGTTACTCGAGGGCGGGAGAGACCCAGTACTTC

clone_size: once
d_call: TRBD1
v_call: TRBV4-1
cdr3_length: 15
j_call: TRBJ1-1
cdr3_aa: CASSHGQGADTEAFF
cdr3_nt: TGCGCCAGCAGCCATGGACAGGGGGCCGACACTGAAGCTTTCTTT

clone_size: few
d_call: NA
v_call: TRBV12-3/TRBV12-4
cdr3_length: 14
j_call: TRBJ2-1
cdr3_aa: CASSLGAGYNEQFF
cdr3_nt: TGTGCCAGCAGTTTGGGGGCCGGATACAATGAGCAGTTCTTC

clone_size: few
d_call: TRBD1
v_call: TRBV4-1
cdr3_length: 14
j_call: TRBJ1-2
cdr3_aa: CASSLLDRGRGYTF
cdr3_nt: TGCGCCAGCAGCCTCCTGGACAGGGGGCGCGGCTACACCTTC

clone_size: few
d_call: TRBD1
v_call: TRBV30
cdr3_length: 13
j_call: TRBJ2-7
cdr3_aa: CAWSTGQDYEQYF
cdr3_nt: TGTGCCTGGAGTACGGGACAGGATTACGAGCAGTACTTC

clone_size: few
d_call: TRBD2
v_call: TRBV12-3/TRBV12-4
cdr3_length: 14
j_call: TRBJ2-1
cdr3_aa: CASSFTSGGNEQFF
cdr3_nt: TGTGCCAGCAGTTTTACTAGCGGGGGCAATGAGCAGTTCTTC

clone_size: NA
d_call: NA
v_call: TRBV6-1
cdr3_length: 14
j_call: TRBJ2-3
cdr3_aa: CASSEPLTTDTQYF
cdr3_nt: TGTGCCAGCAGTGAACCACTGACCACAGATACGCAGTATTTT